The 5 T cell receptor beta chains listed next were all sequenced from one sample in a study of T cell responses to AZD1222 COVID-19 vaccine. Measured with immunoSEQ multiplex PCR; TCRdb has only the in-frame clones, and not every one. The sample contains some 85,000 clones, 90% to 95% of which appear only once. Source: peripheral blood, taken on day 0 of AZD1222 vaccination. These receptors all stem from an adult in good health.

The V gene is TRBV6-5, the J gene TRBJ2-3, with D possibly matching TRBD1 (6 bases). V was trimmed by 6 bases and J by 4 bases, leaving 11 bases between them. The V gene's germline CDR1 is MNHEY and CDR2 SVGAGI. The CDR3 runs 13 residues. CDR3 amino acids: CASRTTGSDTQYF. In nucleotides, the CDR3 is TGTGCCAGCAGGACTACAGGGTCAGATACGCAGTATTTT.

The chain recombines TRBV2 with TRBJ2-7, with D maybe TRBD2 (6 bases). The CDR3 sequence is 13 residues long. Trimming stripped 7 bases from V and 10 bases from J, with 20 bases between. Germline CDR1 is SNHLY and CDR2 is FYNNEI. CDR3 DNA sequence: TGTGCCAGCACGTCGCGGGACCCTTCTACTCAGTACTTC. Translating gives CASTSRDPSTQYF.

This clone showed up just once. This chain uses TRBV4-2 with TRBJ2-3; TRBD2 matches at 8 bases. V lost 10 bases to trimming and J lost 2 bases; unmatched junction nucleotides: 8. The CDR3 consists of 14 residues. Germline V gene sequence: CDR1 LGHNA, CDR2 YNFKEQ. The CDR3 protein is CATQRGSDTDTQYF. CDR3 bases: TGTGCCACCCAGCGGGGGAGCGACACAGATACGCAGTATTTT.

The gene calls are TRBV7-2 and TRBJ1-6; D unresolved. The CDR3 is 12 residues long. The V gene's germline CDR1 is SGHTA and CDR2 FQGNSA. Trimming took 1 base from V and 7 from J, leaving 2 bases between them. In DNA, the CDR3 is TGTGCCAGCAGCTTAGGGAATTCACCCCTCCACTTT. As protein: CASSLGNSPLHF.

The chain carries TRBV6-5 and TRBJ2-2, with unresolved D. Trimming shortened V by 5 bases and J by 0 bases, and 7 bases separated the two germline ends. The CDR3 loop spans 14 amino acids. Germline V CDR1 and CDR2: MNHEY, SVGAGI. The CDR3, as DNA: TGTGCCAGCAGTCACGGTACGAACACCGGGGAGCTGTTTTTT. Protein: CASSHGTNTGELFF.